What follows describes a single T cell receptor (beta chain). The data are from a study of blood T cell repertoires in COVID-19. Study information: Donors in the United States, Italy and Spain gave samples during acute or convalescent COVID-19. From T cells, B-cell-depleted T cells, or PBMCs came the material, which was cDNA or gDNA.

Trimming removed 0 bases at V and 0 bases at J, with 9 bases between. Per the germline V gene, CDR1 is SGDLS and CDR2 is YYNGEE. This CDR3 contains 15 residues. In the original analysis: Reference gene primer amplification gave estimated nucleated cell counts. Method: immunoSEQ multiplex PCR; TCRdb's copy keeps in-frame clones and lacks some. V, J and clone size reflect that table, while D and trimming were determined from the DNA. Of over 250,000 clones listed, 83% are singletons. The V gene is TRBV9, the J gene TRBJ1-2; no firm D call. The sequence came from a woman aged 50 to 60 who had recovered from COVID-19. Sequenced input: peripheral blood. CDR3 protein: CASSVDPKPNYGYTF. CDR3 DNA: TGTGCCAGCAGCGTAGATCCAAAGCCTAACTATGGCTACACCTTC.